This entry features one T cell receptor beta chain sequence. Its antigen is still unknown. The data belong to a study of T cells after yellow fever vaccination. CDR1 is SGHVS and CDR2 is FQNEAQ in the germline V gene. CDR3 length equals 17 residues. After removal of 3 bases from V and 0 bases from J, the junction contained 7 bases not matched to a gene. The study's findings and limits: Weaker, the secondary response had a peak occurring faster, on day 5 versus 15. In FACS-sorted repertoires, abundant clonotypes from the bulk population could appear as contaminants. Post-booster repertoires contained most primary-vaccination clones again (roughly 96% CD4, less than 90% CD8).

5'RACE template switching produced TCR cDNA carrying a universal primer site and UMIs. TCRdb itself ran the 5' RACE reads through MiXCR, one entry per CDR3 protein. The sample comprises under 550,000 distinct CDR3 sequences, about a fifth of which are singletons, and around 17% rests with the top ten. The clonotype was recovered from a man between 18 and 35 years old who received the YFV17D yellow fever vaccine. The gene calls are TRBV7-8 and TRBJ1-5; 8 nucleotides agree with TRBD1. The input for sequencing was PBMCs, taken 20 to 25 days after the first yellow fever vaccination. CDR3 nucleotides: TGTGCCAGCAGCTTCGTTCAGGGGGCGATTAGCAATCAGCCCCAGCATTTT. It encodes CASSFVQGAISNQPQHF.